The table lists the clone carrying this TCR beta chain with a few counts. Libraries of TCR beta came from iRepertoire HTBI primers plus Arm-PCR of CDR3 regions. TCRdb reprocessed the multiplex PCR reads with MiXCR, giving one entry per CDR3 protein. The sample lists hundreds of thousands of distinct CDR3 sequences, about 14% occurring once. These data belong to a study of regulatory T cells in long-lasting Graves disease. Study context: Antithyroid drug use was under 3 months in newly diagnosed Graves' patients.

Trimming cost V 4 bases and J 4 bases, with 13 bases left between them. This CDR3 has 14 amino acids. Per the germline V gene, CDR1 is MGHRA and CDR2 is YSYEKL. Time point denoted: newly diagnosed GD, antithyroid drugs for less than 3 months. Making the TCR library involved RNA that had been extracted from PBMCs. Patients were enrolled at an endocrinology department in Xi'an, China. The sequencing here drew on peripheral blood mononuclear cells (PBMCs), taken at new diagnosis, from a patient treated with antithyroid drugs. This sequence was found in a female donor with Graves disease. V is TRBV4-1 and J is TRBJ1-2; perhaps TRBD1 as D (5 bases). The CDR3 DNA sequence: TGCGCCAGCAGCCGCTCGGGGGTGTCCTATGGCTACACCTTC. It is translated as CASSRSGVSYGYTF.